The 29 T cell receptor beta chains reported below all come from one sample, sequenced in a study of shared clonotypes between healthy human individuals. Sequencing used immunoSEQ multiplex PCR; TCRdb keeps in-frame clones, though not all of them. This sample has some 2,500,000 clones, with 85% to 95% found just once. Sequenced: naive CD4+ T cells from PBMCs. Stated subset: CD45RA+ positively selected. The receptor set was obtained from a man in his late teens or twenties in good health. Some clones in this sample may be carry-over from other donors' samples.

The CDR3 loop reads CAIRLAGGTDTQYF. The CDR3 coding sequence is TGTGCCATCAGACTAGCGGGTGGGACAGATACGCAGTATTTT. This rearrangement joins TRBV10-3 to TRBJ2-3; 9 nucleotides match TRBD2. The CDR3 totals 14 residues. J lost 3 bases, V lost 6 bases, and 4 bases had no gene match. Germline V CDR1 and CDR2: ENHRY, SYGVKD.

A single count supports this clone. This rearrangement joins TRBV6-1 to TRBJ2-2; D is perhaps TRBD1 or TRBD2 (5 bases each). From germline, CDR1 is MNHNS and CDR2 SASEGT. The CDR3 runs to 15 residues. The germline V and J ends were trimmed by 7 bases and 0 bases, with 12 bases remaining between them. The CDR3 is CASKMWDANTGELFF. The CDR3 DNA reads TGTGCCAGCAAGATGTGGGACGCGAACACCGGGGAGCTGTTTTTT.

The V and J genes are TRBV5-1 and TRBJ2-3; no clear D gene. Trimming cost V 2 bases and J 1 base, with 20 bases left between them. Germline assignment: CDR1 SGHRS and CDR2 YFSETQ. CDR3 length: 18 residues. The CDR3 is CASSFSPNTGQGTDTQYF. DNA for the CDR3: TGCGCCAGCAGCTTCAGCCCCAATACCGGCCAAGGCACAGATACGCAGTATTTT.

The V call is TRBV19, the J call TRBJ2-1, with D possibly TRBD1 on 6 matching bases. This CDR3 comprises 15 residues. V dropped 4 bases and J dropped 1 base, with 11 bases sitting between them. Germline V gene lookup returns CDR1 LNHDA and CDR2 SQIVND (reference sequence). Written as DNA, the CDR3 is TGTGCCAGTAGTAGCCAGGGGCTGTCCTACAATGAGCAGTTCTTC. The encoded protein is CASSSQGLSYNEQFF.

The V call is TRBV7-9, the J call TRBJ2-1; D unclear. Deletions cut 1 base from V and 8 bases from J, with 18 bases between. Germline lookup yields CDR1 SEHNR and CDR2 FQNEAQ (reference sequence). This CDR3 is 16 amino acids long. The CDR3 sequence: CASSLVGSPSRDEQFF. In DNA form, the CDR3 reads TGTGCCAGCAGCTTAGTGGGGTCCCCCTCTCGGGATGAGCAGTTCTTC.

The chain joins TRBV2 to TRBJ2-1; 11 positions agree with TRBD2. Germline lookup yields CDR1 SNHLY and CDR2 FYNNEI. V lost 5 bases to trimming and J lost 9 bases; unmatched junction nucleotides: 12. CDR3 size: 16 residues. In DNA, the CDR3 is TGTGCCAGCAGTTACATAGCGGGAGGGACTTTCGGTGAGCAGTTCTTC. Protein sequence: CASSYIAGGTFGEQFF.

This clone was seen only once. The genes are TRBV5-1 and TRBJ2-4; D may be TRBD2 (6 bases). Germline-derived CDR1 and CDR2 are SGHRS and YFSETQ. CDR3 length equals 14 residues. V lost 0 bases, J lost 5 bases, and 9 bases lay in between. The CDR3 coding sequence is TGCGCCAGCAGCTTGGGGGACTTTGAAAACATTCAGTACTTC. This gives the protein CASSLGDFENIQYF.

The rearrangement joins TRBV27 to TRBJ1-2; 7 bases are shared with TRBD1. Germline V gene sequence: CDR1 MNHEY, CDR2 SMNVEV (reference sequence). The CDR3 contains 13 residues. Trimming removed 5 bases from V and 5 bases from J; junction bases left unmatched: 5. Written as DNA, the CDR3 is TGTGCCAGCAGTGAACAGGGGAGATATGGCTACACCTTC. Translated, it gives CASSEQGRYGYTF.

V usage is TRBV7-9 and J usage is TRBJ2-5; D gene ambiguous. The germline V and J ends were trimmed by 1 base and 5 bases, with 11 bases remaining between them. The CDR3 is 14 amino acids. CDR1 and CDR2 (germline): SEHNR, FQNEAQ (reference sequence). The CDR3 DNA reads TGTGCCAGCAGCTTAGGGGTAGCACGGGAGACCCAGTACTTC. Its translation: CASSLGVARETQYF. The full variable domain, completed using reference TRBV7-9 and TRBJ2-5, is DTGVSQNPRHKITKRGQNVTFRCDPISEHNRLYWYRQTLGQGPEFLTYFQNEAQLEKSRLLSDRFSAERPKGSFSTLEIQRTEQGDSAMYLCASSLGVARETQYFGPGTRLLVL.

This rearrangement joins TRBV27 to TRBJ2-7; D perhaps matches TRBD1 (5 bases). Trimming took off 2 bases at V and 2 bases at J, with 10 bases between the two ends. This CDR3 has 14 residues. Germline V gene lookup returns CDR1 MNHEY and CDR2 SMNVEV (reference sequence). The CDR3: CASSLQGPPYEQYF. Written as DNA, the CDR3 is TGTGCCAGCAGTTTACAGGGCCCACCCTACGAGCAGTACTTC.

The rearrangement uses TRBV28 and TRBJ2-3; D is uncertain. CDR1 is MDHEN, CDR2 SYDVKM, per germline. This CDR3 region has 12 residues. V was pared by 11 bases and J by 6 bases, with 15 bases between. CDR3 loop: CAVGPPRDTQYF. CDR3 bases: TGTGCCGTCGGACCGCCCCGGGATACGCAGTATTTT.

CDR3 protein: CASSTGTLAPYGYTF. The CDR3 nucleotides read TGTGCCAGCAGCACCGGGACGCTTGCCCCCTATGGCTACACCTTC. The chain couples TRBV4-2 to TRBJ1-2; D perhaps matches TRBD1 (5 bases). Germline V gene data show CDR1 as LGHNA and CDR2 as YNFKEQ. The CDR3 totals 15 residues. Trimming pared 5 bases from V and 4 bases from J, leaving 17 bases between.

The CDR3 loop reads CSVERLRESINIQYF. The CDR3 coding sequence is TGCAGCGTTGAGAGGCTGCGGGAGTCAATCAACATTCAGTACTTC. The gene calls are TRBV29-1 and TRBJ2-4; 7 bases are shared with TRBD2. The CDR3 extends over 15 amino acids. The trim removed 3 bases at V and 7 bases at J, leaving 12 bases unmatched. CDR1 and CDR2 from the germline V gene are SQVTM and ANQGSEA.

In the case of this clone: Different DNA sequences within this sample yield the same CDR3. As DNA, the CDR3 is TGTGCCAGCAGGACAGGGAATGAGCAGTTCTTC. It is translated as CASRTGNEQFF. This chain uses TRBV2 with TRBJ2-1, with 7 bases fitting TRBD1. Unmatched junction bases numbered 0, after V lost 6 bases and J lost 7 bases. Germline loops: CDR1 SNHLY, CDR2 FYNNEI. This CDR3 is 11 amino acids long.

This clone was recorded a few times. This chain links TRBV7-9 with TRBJ1-1, with D maybe TRBD1 (5 bases). This CDR3 is 14 amino acids long. V was shortened by 5 bases and J by 5 bases, with 15 bases between the two germline ends. Per the germline V gene, CDR1 is SEHNR and CDR2 is FQNEAQ (reference sequence). CDR3: CASSIQARRTEAFF. CDR3 bases: TGTGCCAGCAGCATACAGGCTCGGAGGACTGAAGCTTTCTTT. Combining the CDR3 with reference TRBV7-9 and TRBJ1-1 gives the whole variable domain DTGVSQNPRHKITKRGQNVTFRCDPISEHNRLYWYRQTLGQGPEFLTYFQNEAQLEKSRLLSDRFSAERPKGSFSTLEIQRTEQGDSAMYLCASSIQARRTEAFFGQGTRLTVV.

With respect to this clone: Distinct nucleotide sequences in the sample also encode this CDR3. The rearrangement uses TRBV18 and TRBJ1-1, with unresolved D. Trimming stripped 3 bases from V and 0 bases from J, with 8 bases between. Looked up from germline, CDR1 is KGHSH and CDR2 is LQKENI. The CDR3 runs 14 residues. This CDR3 is CASSPLQVNTEAFF. The CDR3 bases are TGTGCCAGCTCACCTTTACAAGTGAACACTGAAGCTTTCTTT.

The chain employs TRBV7-2 and TRBJ2-1, with a tentative D call TRBD2 (7 bases). V was shortened by 3 bases and J by 0 bases, with 18 bases between the two germline ends. Per germline, CDR1 SGHTA and CDR2 FQGNSA. This CDR3 is built from 18 residues. CDR3 in DNA: TGTGCCAGCAGCTTCCCAGTGGCGGGGGCTGGCTCCTACAATGAGCAGTTCTTC. Encoded protein: CASSFPVAGAGSYNEQFF. The whole variable domain, remainder taken from reference TRBV7-2 and TRBJ2-1, is GAGVSQSPSNKVTEKGKDVELRCDPISGHTALYWYRQSLGQGLEFLIYFQGNSAPDKSGLPSDRFSAERTGGSVSTLTIQRTQQEDSAVYLCASSFPVAGAGSYNEQFFGPGTRLTVL.

This rearrangement joins TRBV4-1 to TRBJ2-1; D unclear. The germline V and J ends were trimmed by 0 bases and 1 base, with 19 bases remaining between them. There are 19 residues in the CDR3. Germline loops: CDR1 MGHRA, CDR2 YSYEKL. The CDR3 DNA reads TGCGCCAGCAGCCAAGATACCCCTCGCCTCAACCCTTCCTACAATGAGCAGTTCTTC. Translated: CASSQDTPRLNPSYNEQFF.

The CDR3 loop reads CASSLTGTRNTDTQYF. CDR3 in DNA: TGTGCCAGCAGCTTAACTGGGACTAGAAACACAGATACGCAGTATTTT. The chain is built from TRBV7-3 and TRBJ2-3; 8 positions agree with TRBD2. This CDR3 is 16 amino acids long. J gave up 2 bases and V 0 bases, and 4 bases lay outside the gene matches. Germline-derived CDR1 and CDR2 are SGHTA and FQGTGA.

This chain links TRBV30 with TRBJ2-1; a possible D gene is TRBD2 (5 bases). The germline gives CDR1 GTSNPN, CDR2 SVGIG (reference sequence). CDR3 length: 13 residues. V lost 4 bases, J lost 5 bases, and 12 bases lay in between. Here the CDR3 DNA reads TGTGCCTGGACCCGGCGGGCGGACAATGAGCAGTTCTTC. Protein sequence: CAWTRRADNEQFF. Full variable domain (rest looked up from reference TRBV30 and TRBJ2-1): SQTIHQWPATLVQPVGSPLSLECTVEGTSNPNLYWYRQAAGRGLQLLFYSVGIGQISSEVPQNLSASRPQDRQFILSSKKLLLSDSGFYLCAWTRRADNEQFFGPGTRLTVL.

The chain combines TRBV6-5 with TRBJ1-2; perhaps TRBD1 as D (6 bases). This CDR3 is built from 13 residues. Germline CDR1 reads MNHEY; CDR2 reads SVGAGI. Trimming left V 6 bases short and J 7 bases short, with 15 bases between. CDR3 amino acids: CASRLRDIGGYTF. The CDR3 nucleotides are TGTGCCAGCAGACTCCGGGACATTGGTGGCTACACCTTC.

To note about this clone: Other DNA sequences in this specimen translate into the identical CDR3. The V gene is TRBV2, the J gene TRBJ1-1; no reliable D call. Trimming shortened V by 8 bases and J by 11 bases, and 15 bases separated the two germline ends. The CDR3 spans 11 residues. Germline V gives CDR1 SNHLY, CDR2 FYNNEI. The CDR3 spells CASLGRSLAFF. The CDR3 region has the DNA TGTGCCAGCCTCGGACGGAGTTTGGCTTTCTTT.

This chain uses TRBV28 with TRBJ2-1, with D hard to call. This CDR3 has 12 amino acids. The germline V gene encodes CDR1 MDHEN and CDR2 SYDVKM. Deletions cut 7 bases from V and 5 bases from J, with 9 bases between. CDR3 DNA: TGTGCCAGCACCCGGCGAGACAATGAGCAGTTCTTC. Translation: CASTRRDNEQFF.

The V call is TRBV7-8, the J call TRBJ2-3; 10 positions agree with TRBD2. V shed 10 bases, J shed 2 bases, and the junction held 6 bases outside the gene matches. The CDR3 runs 14 residues. Germline-derived CDR1 and CDR2 are SGHVS and FQNEAQ. The CDR3 protein is CATKTSGYTDTQYF. DNA of the CDR3: TGTGCCACCAAGACTAGCGGGTACACAGATACGCAGTATTTT.

This clone occurred once. The rearrangement uses TRBV7-9 and TRBJ2-1, with 12 bases matching TRBD1. The CDR3 length is 18 residues. In germline, CDR1 is SEHNR, CDR2 FQNEAQ (reference sequence). V shed 8 bases, J shed 4 bases, and the junction held 15 bases outside the gene matches. The CDR3 spells CASSPGQGASGRYNEQFF. The CDR3 region has the DNA TGTGCCAGCTCTCCGGGACAGGGGGCTAGCGGCCGGTACAATGAGCAGTTCTTC.

This rearrangement joins TRBV27 to TRBJ1-2; TRBD1 matches at 7 bases. The length of the CDR3 is 17 residues. Germline V gene lookup returns CDR1 MNHEY and CDR2 SMNVEV (reference sequence). V dropped 7 bases and J dropped 4; count of bases not matched to a gene: 18. CDR3 amino acids: CASTHLGKGGAGYGYTF. CDR3 sequence (DNA): TGTGCCAGCACCCACTTGGGAAAAGGGGGCGCGGGCTATGGCTACACCTTC.

This rearrangement joins TRBV7-3 to TRBJ2-1; the D gene is possibly TRBD2 (5 bases). Germline CDR1 SGHTA, CDR2 FQGTGA. The CDR3 has 11 amino acids. Trimming stripped 4 bases from V and 12 bases from J, with 10 bases between. In nucleotides, the CDR3 is TGTGCCAGCAGCTCCGGCGAGGGGCAGTTCTTC. Its protein product is CASSSGEGQFF.

V and J are TRBV7-6 and TRBJ2-7; the match to TRBD2 covers 7 bases. The V and J ends lost 6 bases and 0 bases, in that order; junction bases with no gene match: 8. The CDR3 contains 15 residues. From germline, CDR1 is SGHVS and CDR2 FNYEAQ. The CDR3 nucleotides read TGTGCCAGCAGTACCCTGGGGGGGAGCTCCTACGAGCAGTACTTC. Protein sequence: CASSTLGGSSYEQYF.

The chain carries TRBV18 and TRBJ2-1; the match to TRBD1 covers 7 bases. J lost 5 bases, V lost 5 bases, and 6 bases had no gene match. There are 14 residues in the CDR3. Looked up from germline, CDR1 is KGHSH and CDR2 is LQKENI. CDR3 bases: TGTGCCAGCTCAGCTCAGACAGGGAACAATGAGCAGTTCTTC. Amino acid sequence: CASSAQTGNNEQFF.